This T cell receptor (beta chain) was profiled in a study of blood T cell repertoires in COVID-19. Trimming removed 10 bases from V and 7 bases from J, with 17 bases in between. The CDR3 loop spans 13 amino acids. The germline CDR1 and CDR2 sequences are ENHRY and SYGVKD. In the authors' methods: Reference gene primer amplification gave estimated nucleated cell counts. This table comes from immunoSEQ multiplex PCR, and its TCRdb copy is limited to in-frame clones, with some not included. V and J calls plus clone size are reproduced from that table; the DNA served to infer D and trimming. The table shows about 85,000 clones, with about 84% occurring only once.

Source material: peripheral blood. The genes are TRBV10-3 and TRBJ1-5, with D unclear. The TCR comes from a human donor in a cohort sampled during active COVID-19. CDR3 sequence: CATQALGLQPQHF. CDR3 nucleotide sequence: TGTGCCACCCAGGCATTAGGCCTCCAGCCCCAGCATTTT.